This T cell receptor (beta chain) was captured by sequencing in a study of follicular helper T cells after annual influenza vaccination. Study information: Across the 2013-2014, 2014-2015 and 2015-2016 vaccination seasons, some subjects were resampled.

TCRB was sequenced at Survey level resolution. Clones were read by immunoSEQ multiplex PCR, and TCRdb kept only the in-frame ones, dropping some. The profile shows around 500 clones, 70% to 85% of them singletons. This sample's time point: 2015-2016 season, 7 days after influenza vaccination. On this clone itself: As yet, its antigen is unknown.

Germline CDR1 and CDR2: GTSNPN and SVGIG (reference sequence). This CDR3 contains 16 residues. V lost 5 bases and J lost 4; bases outside the gene matches: 13. General study findings and limits: ICOS+CD38+ cTfh clonality change tracked circulating plasmablast frequency change.

The sequenced sample was CXCR5+ CD38+ circulating T follicular helper cells from blood, obtained 7 days after influenza vaccination. Subset here: circulating Tfh, non-naive CD4+CXCR5+PD-1+ (ICOS+CD38+ or ICOS-CD38-). This sequence joins TRBV30 and TRBJ2-3, with 9 nucleotides matching TRBD2. The TCR was taken from an adult who received the influenza vaccine. The CDR3 here is CAWGTSPDRAADTQYF. CDR3 nucleotides: TGTGCCTGGGGGACTAGCCCGGATAGGGCCGCAGATACGCAGTATTTT.